A single sample is the source of the 27 T cell receptor beta chains below, sequenced in a study of early T cells in non-severe SARS-CoV-2 infection. MiXCR was run by TCRdb on the 5' RACE reads, yielding one entry per CDR3 protein. The data hold 98,000 or so distinct CDR3 sequences, with 9.5% to 15% observed a single time. The sequences come from whole blood, collected at baseline. The receptors shown here come from an adult who was a healthcare worker with PCR-confirmed SARS-CoV-2 infection or an uninfected control (not recorded which).

This clonotype appeared a few times. The V gene is TRBV5-6, the J gene TRBJ2-4; no reliable D call. V lost 7 bases and J lost 4, with 12 bases in between. This CDR3 region has 13 residues. Germline V gene lookup returns CDR1 SGHDT and CDR2 YYEEEE. The CDR3 region has the DNA TGTGCCAGCCGCGGTGGACCAAAAAACATTCAGTACTTC. The encoded protein is CASRGGPKNIQYF.

This clonotype was seen repeatedly, ten times or more. The rearrangement links TRBV7-8 to TRBJ2-1, with D tentatively TRBD2 (6 bases). Germline CDR1 and CDR2: SGHVS and FQNEAQ. The V gene lost 5 bases and the J gene lost 3 bases, with 14 bases spanning the gap. This CDR3 comprises 15 residues. The CDR3 DNA is TGTGCCAGCAGCCCTAGGAGGGACCTCTACAATGAGCAGTTCTTC. Its translation is CASSPRRDLYNEQFF. The complete variable domain, with remaining parts taken from reference TRBV7-8 and TRBJ2-1, reads GAGVSQSPRYKVAKRGQDVALRCDPISGHVSLFWYQQALGQGPEFLTYFQNEAQLDKSGLPSDRFFAERPEGSVSTLKIQRTQQEDSAVYLCASSPRRDLYNEQFFGPGTRLTVL.

This clonotype has a handful of counts. The chain joins TRBV12-3 or TRBV12-4 to TRBJ2-7, with TRBD2 matching 8 bases. J gave up 0 bases and V 7 bases, and 11 bases lay outside the gene matches. The CDR3 runs 16 residues. DNA of the CDR3: TGTGCCAGCACCCTGGGGGCAGCGGGAGCCTCCTACGAGCAGTACTTC. Translating it yields CASTLGAAGASYEQYF.

This chain connects TRBV20-1 to TRBJ2-7; a weak D match, TRBD2 (5 bases). This CDR3 contains 15 residues. The V gene's germline CDR1 is DFQATT and CDR2 SNEGSKA (reference sequence). V lost 1 base, J lost 3 bases, and 16 bases lay in between. The CDR3 loop reads CSARVRARDFYEQYF. The CDR3 DNA is TGCAGTGCTAGAGTCCGGGCCCGGGATTTCTACGAGCAGTACTTC.

The table lists this clonotype with a few counts. At one of its ends the junction is not consistent with the germline gene, which may arise from a read error. The J gene is TRBJ2-4, the V gene TRBV12-3 or TRBV12-4; D is possibly TRBD2 (6 bases). The CDR3 covers 15 residues. CDR3 residues: CASSTPVAARNIQYF. The DNA for the CDR3 is TGTGCCAGCAGTACCCCGGTAGCGGCCAGAAACATTCAGTACTTC.

The chain links TRBV20-1 to TRBJ2-5; 14 positions match TRBD2. The CDR3 contains 13 residues. Germline V gene lookup returns CDR1 DFQATT and CDR2 SNEGSKA (reference sequence). The trim removed 6 bases at V and 3 bases at J, leaving 0 bases unmatched. The CDR3: CSATSGGEETQYF. The DNA of the CDR3 is TGCAGTGCGACTAGCGGGGGGGAAGAGACCCAGTACTTC.

This chain uses TRBV18 with TRBJ2-7, with 9 bases lining up with TRBD2. V dropped 2 bases and J dropped 2; count of bases not matched to a gene: 4. The CDR3 totals 15 residues. The germline V gene has CDR1 KGHSH and CDR2 LQKENI. CDR3 sequence: CASSPGASGAYEQYF. The CDR3 DNA is TGTGCCAGCTCACCAGGAGCTAGCGGGGCCTACGAGCAGTACTTC. Combining the CDR3 with reference TRBV18 and TRBJ2-7 gives the whole variable domain NAGVMQNPRHLVRRRGQEARLRCSPMKGHSHVYWYRQLPEEGLKFMVYLQKENIIDESGMPKERFSAEFPKEGPSILRIQQVVRGDSAAYFCASSPGASGAYEQYFGPGTRLTVT.

V usage is TRBV29-1 and J usage is TRBJ2-1; 9 positions match TRBD2. Germline V CDR1 and CDR2: SQVTM, ANQGSEA. The CDR3 contains 13 residues. The V gene end was trimmed by 6 bases and the J gene end by 3 bases; junction bases not matched to a gene: 3. The CDR3 protein is CSVRLADYNEQFF. In DNA form, the CDR3 reads TGCAGCGTCCGACTAGCGGACTACAATGAGCAGTTCTTC.

This clonotype came up a few times. The chain recombines TRBV30 with TRBJ2-3; 12 nucleotides agree with TRBD2. V trimming: 7 bases; J trimming: 2 bases; junction bases outside the gene matches: 7. The CDR3 covers 15 residues. Germline V gene data show CDR1 as GTSNPN and CDR2 as SVGIG (reference sequence). The CDR3 region has the DNA TGTGCCTCCATATGGACTAGCGGGAACACAGATACGCAGTATTTT. Translated, it gives CASIWTSGNTDTQYF.

This clonotype was detected many times. V usage is TRBV28 and J usage is TRBJ1-2, with 9 positions matching TRBD1. V shed 5 bases and J 3 bases; nucleotides not matched to a gene: 4. Per germline, CDR1 MDHEN and CDR2 SYDVKM. This CDR3 is built from 14 residues. The chain's CDR3 is CASSDRGTYYGYTF. CDR3 DNA: TGTGCCAGCAGTGACAGGGGGACATACTATGGCTACACCTTC.

The chain uses TRBV19 and TRBJ2-3; D uncertain. V lost 5 bases, J lost 5 bases, and 11 bases lay in between. The CDR3 totals 13 residues. The germline V gene has CDR1 LNHDA and CDR2 SQIVND (reference sequence). The CDR3 DNA sequence: TGTGCCAGTAGTCCTGGTTGGGGAGATACGCAGTATTTT. Amino acid sequence: CASSPGWGDTQYF.

This clonotype was counted a few times. CDR3 region: CASKGTTNEQFF. For the CDR3, the DNA is TGTGCCAGCAAAGGGACCACTAATGAGCAGTTCTTC. The V call is TRBV6-4, the J call TRBJ2-1; D is tentatively TRBD1 or TRBD2 (5 bases each). The CDR3 has 12 residues. V lost 7 bases and J 7 bases, leaving 11 bases between the germline ends. Germline V lookup: CDR1 MRHNA, CDR2 SNTAGT.

In this sample, this clonotype turned up many times. The J gene is TRBJ1-5, the V gene TRBV19; D not certain. There are 13 residues in the CDR3. Deletions cut 9 bases from V and 5 bases from J, with 14 bases between. Germline CDR1 reads LNHDA; CDR2 reads SQIVND (reference sequence). Written as DNA, the CDR3 is TGTGCCAGCGAAGGGTATACGGATCAGCCCCAGCATTTT. Translating it yields CASEGYTDQPQHF.

This chain joins TRBV3-1 and TRBJ2-5; 7 bases match TRBD2. This CDR3 contains 16 residues. CDR1 and CDR2 from the germline V gene are LGHDT and YNNKEL (reference sequence). The trim removed 4 bases at V and 4 bases at J, leaving 12 bases unmatched. CDR3 loop: CASSPYRWVAGETQYF. CDR3 in DNA: TGTGCCAGCAGCCCCTACCGCTGGGTAGCGGGAGAGACCCAGTACTTC.

The V gene is TRBV3-1, the J gene TRBJ1-2, with D possibly being TRBD1 (5 bases). The CDR3 has 16 amino acids. Germline V gene sequence: CDR1 LGHDT, CDR2 YNNKEL (reference sequence). With 3 bases removed from V and 0 bases from J, the gap between germline ends came to 14 bases. CDR3 in DNA: TGTGCCAGCAGCCATCGTGGGGGGGTAGCTAACTATGGCTACACCTTC. Translation: CASSHRGGVANYGYTF. Full variable domain (rest looked up from reference TRBV3-1 and TRBJ1-2): DTAVSQTPKYLVTQMGNDKSIKCEQNLGHDTMYWYKQDSKKFLKIMFSYNNKELIINETVPNRFSPKSPDKAHLNLHINSLELGDSAVYFCASSHRGGVANYGYTFGSGTRLTVV.

The V gene is TRBV27, the J gene TRBJ2-7, with 15 bases aligning to TRBD2. V lost 7 bases to trimming and J lost 5 bases; unmatched junction nucleotides: 24. CDR1 is MNHEY, CDR2 SMNVEV, per germline (reference sequence). The CDR3 is made up of 21 amino acids. DNA of the CDR3: TGTGCCAGCAAACCGGGACTAGCGGGAGGAGGGAGGCTCTCTTTAGCCCACGAGCAGTACTTC. It codes for CASKPGLAGGGRLSLAHEQYF.

There are many counts of this clonotype. This chain uses TRBV6-1 with TRBJ2-3; perhaps TRBD2 as D (6 bases). The CDR3 has 14 residues. The germline V gene encodes CDR1 MNHNS and CDR2 SASEGT. V lost 4 bases, J lost 5 bases, and 13 bases lay in between. CDR3 in amino acids: CASSADRELDTQYF. The CDR3 DNA reads TGTGCCAGCAGTGCCGACCGGGAGTTAGATACGCAGTATTTT.

The chain joins TRBV6-1 to TRBJ1-6, with D perhaps matching TRBD1 (5 bases). The V gene's germline CDR1 is MNHNS and CDR2 SASEGT. The CDR3 runs 15 residues. The ends were cut back, 2 bases at V and 9 bases at J, with 14 bases in the middle. The CDR3 sequence is CASSEIWGTTSPLHF. DNA for the CDR3: TGTGCCAGCAGTGAAATCTGGGGGACCACTTCACCCCTCCACTTT.

This clonotype appeared a few times. V usage is TRBV28 and J usage is TRBJ1-4; 7 bases are shared with TRBD1. This CDR3 spans 15 amino acids. Germline assignment: CDR1 MDHEN and CDR2 SYDVKM. With 6 bases clipped from V and 4 bases from J, the junction kept 8 bases outside the gene matches. In DNA, the CDR3 is TGTGCCAGCAGCCGTGGACAGGATGTTAATGAAAAACTGTTTTTT. It yields the protein CASSRGQDVNEKLFF.

This clonotype has more than one count but fewer than ten. The chain employs TRBV25-1 and TRBJ1-6, with a possible D match to TRBD1 (5 bases). CDR1 MGHDK and CDR2 SYGVNS come from the germline V gene. The CDR3 contains 13 residues. The ends were cut back, 0 bases at V and 11 bases at J, with 8 bases in the middle. Written as DNA, the CDR3 is TGTGCCAGCAGTGAATACAGGGATACACCCCTCCACTTT. Protein: CASSEYRDTPLHF.

This clonotype showed up just a few times. The chain is built from TRBV21-1 and TRBJ1-2; TRBD1, the table's D call, lacks a check against the DNA. TRBV21-1 is classified as a pseudogene. The CDR3 is made up of 13 amino acids. CDR3 bases: TGTGCCAGCAGCCCAGGGGCGGACTGTGGCTACACCTTC. It codes for CASSPGADCGYTF.

The chain couples TRBV6-1 to TRBJ1-2, with D maybe TRBD1 (6 bases). The CDR3 covers 13 residues. The V and J ends lost 7 bases and 7 bases respectively, with 16 bases between them. Germline CDR1 is MNHNS and CDR2 is SASEGT. CDR3: CASKMGGVFGYTF. The DNA for the CDR3 is TGTGCCAGCAAAATGGGGGGCGTGTTTGGCTACACCTTC.

Only a few counts were recorded for this clonotype. V usage is TRBV6-5 and J usage is TRBJ2-4, with TRBD1 as a possible D gene (6 bases). V lost 5 bases to trimming and J lost 3 bases, with 14 bases between them. Looked up from germline, CDR1 is MNHEY and CDR2 is SVGAGI. CDR3 length: 15 amino acids. DNA for the CDR3: TGTGCCAGCAGTCACAGGGTTGGGGACAAAAACATTCAGTACTTC. It translates to CASSHRVGDKNIQYF.

This clonotype was counted at least ten times. DNA for the CDR3: TGTGCCAGCAGTCCGGCGGAGGGGCTGGGAGATACGCAGTATTTT. Its protein is CASSPAEGLGDTQYF. This rearrangement joins TRBV12-3 or TRBV12-4 to TRBJ2-3, with D maybe TRBD2 (6 bases). This CDR3 has 15 residues. V lost 5 bases to trimming and J lost 5 bases, with 17 bases between them.

The gene calls are TRBV18 and TRBJ2-3; the D gene could be TRBD1 or TRBD2 (5 bases each). Germline CDR1 KGHSH, CDR2 LQKENI. The CDR3 spans 16 residues. V lost 3 bases and J 2 bases, leaving 15 bases between the germline ends. DNA for the CDR3: TGTGCCAGCTCACCGGGGACCATGCGTCTCACAGATACGCAGTATTTT. Translated: CASSPGTMRLTDTQYF.

The rearrangement uses TRBV7-8 and TRBJ2-2; 8 bases fit TRBD1. This CDR3 has 16 residues. Looked up from germline, CDR1 is SGHVS and CDR2 is FQNEAQ. V lost 5 bases and J lost 5; bases outside the gene matches: 10. The CDR3 reads CASSREAYRGTGELFF. For the CDR3, the DNA is TGTGCCAGCAGCCGAGAGGCCTACAGGGGGACCGGGGAGCTGTTTTTT.

This chain uses TRBV5-1 with TRBJ2-3, with 9 bases aligning to TRBD1. Germline V lookup: CDR1 SGHRS, CDR2 YFSETQ. This CDR3 contains 16 residues. After removal of 6 bases from V and 3 bases from J, the junction contained 11 bases not matched to a gene. The CDR3 DNA is TGCGCCAGCACCAATACAGGGGGCGGTCGGACAGATACGCAGTATTTT. This encodes CASTNTGGGRTDTQYF. Full variable domain (rest looked up from reference TRBV5-1 and TRBJ2-3): KAGVTQTPRYLIKTRGQQVTLSCSPISGHRSVSWYQQTPGQGLQFLFEYFSETQRNKGNFPGRFSGRQFSNSRSEMNVSTLELGDSALYLCASTNTGGGRTDTQYFGPGTRLTVL.